The clone carrying this T cell receptor beta chain has a handful of counts. What it recognizes is unknown. The data are from a study of cytomegalovirus exposure and HLA in healthy donors. On the study more broadly: Falling in the Caucasian-associated ancestry cluster were roughly 80% of some 400 genotyped donors.

With 60 Vbeta and 13 Jbeta primers, the PCR was carried out. The data were produced by immunoSEQ multiplex PCR, yet TCRdb's version contains in-frame clones alone and is incomplete. The data show around 150,000 clones, approximately 60% seen once. Study-level findings and limits: By a later analysis, the bulk of CMV-associated TCR beta chains appeared HLA-restricted. There was a cluster of highly shared sequence variants that was likely a sequencing artifact.

Germline loops: CDR1 SEHNR, CDR2 FQNEAQ (reference sequence). After removal of 5 bases from V and 2 bases from J, the junction contained 9 bases not matched to a gene. The CDR3 extends over 18 amino acids. The chain employs TRBV7-9 and TRBJ2-2; TRBD2 agrees at 12 bases. Sample: PBMCs. The TCR was taken from a human donor in good health. The CDR3 is CASSPLSSGRGNTGELFF. CDR3 sequence (DNA): TGTGCCAGCAGCCCCCTCTCTAGCGGGAGGGGAAACACCGGGGAGCTGTTTTTT.